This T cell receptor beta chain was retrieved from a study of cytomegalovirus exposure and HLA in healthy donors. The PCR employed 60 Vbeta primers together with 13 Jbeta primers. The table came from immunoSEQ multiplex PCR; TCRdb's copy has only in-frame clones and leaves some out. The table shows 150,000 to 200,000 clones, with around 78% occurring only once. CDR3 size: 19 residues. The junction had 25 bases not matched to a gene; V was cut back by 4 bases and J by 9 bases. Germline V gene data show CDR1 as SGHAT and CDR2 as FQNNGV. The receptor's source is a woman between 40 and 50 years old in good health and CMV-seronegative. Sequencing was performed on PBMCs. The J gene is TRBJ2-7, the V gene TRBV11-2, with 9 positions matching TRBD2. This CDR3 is CASSSPGGPKAGGPPTQYF. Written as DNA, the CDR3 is TGTGCCAGCAGCTCGCCCGGGGGGCCAAAAGCGGGAGGCCCCCCCACGCAGTACTTC.